The entry below gives a single T cell receptor (beta chain) sequence along with its context. Its antigen is undetermined. The sample comes from a study of cytomegalovirus exposure and HLA in healthy donors. Primers for the PCR totalled 60 Vbeta and 13 Jbeta. TCRdb's copy holds only in-frame clones and misses some; the assay was immunoSEQ multiplex PCR. The table includes roughly 70,000 clones, 65% to 70% detected once. Study-wide results and caveats: The authors later found HLA-associated TCR beta chains more clonally expanded than equally common others. Being indistinguishable, some V segments were excluded, TRBV6-2 and TRBV6-3 among them. Presence/absence analyses assumed roughly uniform sequencing depth across donors. The study put about 180 TCR beta chains on its list as cytomegalovirus-associated.

Germline V gene sequence: CDR1 LGHNA, CDR2 YSLEER. This CDR3 has 15 amino acids. V was trimmed by 0 bases and J by 0 bases, leaving 6 bases between them. Sample: PBMCs. This receptor was obtained from a male donor in good health and CMV-seropositive. The V gene is TRBV4-3, the J gene TRBJ1-5; D is undetermined. As DNA, the CDR3 is TGCGCCAGCAGCCAAGATTGGCATAGCAATCAGCCCCAGCATTTT. Translation gives CASSQDWHSNQPQHF.